These 11 T cell receptor beta chains share one sample of origin, sequenced in a study of T cell changes during pregnancy in multiple sclerosis. Profiling relied on immunoSEQ multiplex PCR, and the TCRdb table lists in-frame clones only, not all of them. The table has more than 40,000 clones, 89% seen once. The material was CD4+ T cells from peripheral blood mononuclear cells, obtained in the first trimester of pregnancy. The receptors shown here come from a female donor with multiple sclerosis, enrolled in a pregnancy study.

CDR3 in DNA: TGTGCCAGCAGTCGGGCGGGAGCGGCGAACACCGGGGAGCTGTTTTTT. Its translation: CASSRAGAANTGELFF. This chain connects TRBV27 to TRBJ2-2, with 7 bases fitting TRBD2. V lost 5 bases to trimming and J lost 0 bases; unmatched junction nucleotides: 6. The CDR3 extends over 16 amino acids. Germline V gives CDR1 MNHEY, CDR2 SMNVEV (reference sequence).

The genes are TRBV11-3 and TRBJ1-2, with a tentative D call TRBD1 (5 bases). The V end was cut by 0 bases, the J end by 0 bases, with 11 bases between. CDR1 is SGHNT and CDR2 is YENEEA in the germline V gene. The CDR3 runs 16 residues. The CDR3 DNA sequence: TGTGCCAGCAGCTTAGACTCAGGGTTTTCTAACTATGGCTACACCTTC. Encoded protein: CASSLDSGFSNYGYTF. Based on the CDR3 plus reference TRBV11-3 and TRBJ1-2, the full variable domain is EAGVVQSPRYKIIEKKQPVAFWCNPISGHNTLYWYLQNLGQGPELLIRYENEEAVDDSQLPKDRFSAERLKGVDSTLKIQPAELGDSAVYLCASSLDSGFSNYGYTFGSGTRLTVV.

The genes are TRBV7-6 and TRBJ2-1; 8 nucleotides match TRBD2. V dropped 1 base and J dropped 0; count of bases not matched to a gene: 5. The germline gives CDR1 SGHVS, CDR2 FNYEAQ. This CDR3 spans 17 amino acids. CDR3 loop: CASSLVSGGRSYNEQFF. CDR3 in DNA: TGTGCCAGCAGCTTAGTATCGGGGGGGCGCTCCTACAATGAGCAGTTCTTC.

This chain links TRBV4-3 with TRBJ2-3, with D perhaps matching TRBD2 (5 bases). CDR1 is LGHNA and CDR2 is YSLEER in the germline V gene. With 5 bases removed from V and 6 bases from J, the gap between germline ends came to 12 bases. The CDR3 runs 13 residues. The CDR3 DNA reads as TGCGCCAGCAGCGGAAGATTAGCGGATACGCAGTATTTT. The encoded protein is CASSGRLADTQYF.

The V call is TRBV11-3, the J call TRBJ2-1; TRBD2 matches 10 bases. V dropped 2 bases and J dropped 6; count of bases not matched to a gene: 4. Germline values: CDR1 SGHNT, CDR2 YENEEA. The CDR3 spans 15 residues. CDR3 amino acids: CASSLRTSGTNEQFF. The CDR3 DNA reads TGTGCCAGCAGCTTAAGGACTAGCGGCACCAATGAGCAGTTCTTC.

The J gene is TRBJ1-1, the V gene TRBV7-2; D is perhaps TRBD1 (6 bases). The germline V gene has CDR1 SGHTA and CDR2 FQGNSA. Trimming left V 6 bases short and J 4 bases short, with 12 bases between. This CDR3 spans 13 amino acids. CDR3 region: CASRLTGPTEAFF. The CDR3 DNA follows: TGTGCCAGCAGGTTAACAGGGCCCACTGAAGCTTTCTTT.

This chain links TRBV2 with TRBJ2-3; possibly TRBD1 for D (6 bases). Germline assignment: CDR1 SNHLY and CDR2 FYNNEI. Trimming removed 3 bases from V and 3 bases from J, with 7 bases in between. CDR3 size: 13 residues. CDR3 nucleotides: TGTGCCAGCAGTGAGAGGGGGACAGATACGCAGTATTTT. It is translated as CASSERGTDTQYF. Using reference TRBV2 and TRBJ2-3 for the parts outside the CDR3, the full variable domain is EPEVTQTPSHQVTQMGQEVILRCVPISNHLYFYWYRQILGQKVEFLVSFYNNEISEKSEIFDDQFSVERPDGSNFTLKIRSTKLEDSAMYFCASSERGTDTQYFGPGTRLTVL.

V and J are TRBV6-6 and TRBJ2-7; TRBD1 aligns across 10 bases. J gave up 6 bases and V 0 bases, and 5 bases lay outside the gene matches. CDR3 length: 15 residues. CDR1 is MNHNY and CDR2 is SVGAGI in the germline V gene (reference sequence). CDR3 bases: TGTGCCAGCAGTTACTCGACAGGGGGCGAAGGCGAGCAGTACTTC. Translation gives CASSYSTGGEGEQYF.

V and J are TRBV29-1 and TRBJ2-1, with TRBD1 matching over 7 bases. V trimming: 7 bases; J trimming: 0 bases; junction bases outside the gene matches: 9. Germline CDR1 is SQVTM and CDR2 is ANQGSEA. This CDR3 spans 15 amino acids. The CDR3 here is CSGWTGTLSYNEQFF. The CDR3 region has the DNA TGCAGCGGGTGGACAGGAACCCTCTCCTACAATGAGCAGTTCTTC.

The V gene is TRBV19, the J gene TRBJ1-5, with TRBD1 matching over 8 bases. CDR1 LNHDA and CDR2 SQIVND come from the germline V gene (reference sequence). V trimming: 5 bases; J trimming: 2 bases; junction bases outside the gene matches: 8. The CDR3 covers 16 residues. The CDR3: CASSVGQGRGNQPQHF. CDR3 nucleotides: TGTGCCAGTAGTGTCGGACAGGGAAGAGGCAATCAGCCCCAGCATTTT.

The CDR3, as DNA: TGTGCCAGTCGAGAAAGTGGTATCTACGAGCAGTACTTC. Translation: CASRESGIYEQYF. The J gene is TRBJ2-7, the V gene TRBV27; D unclear. V was pared by 9 bases and J by 3 bases, with 15 bases between. Germline CDR1 MNHEY, CDR2 SMNVEV (reference sequence). The CDR3 consists of 13 residues.